This T cell receptor beta chain emerged from a study of technical replicates of blood from several donors. TCRdb keeps only in-frame clones here, not all; method: immunoSEQ multiplex PCR. The sample has almost 70,000 clones, about 87% seen once. With V trimmed by 5 bases and J by 3 bases, 8 bases remained unmatched. CDR1 is SEHNR, CDR2 FQNEAQ, per germline (reference sequence). The CDR3 length is 16 residues. Input material: PBMCs. The origin of this receptor is a human donor in good health. Some clones in this sample may be carry-over from other donors' samples. The chain employs TRBV7-9 and TRBJ2-5; 11 bases line up with TRBD2. Written as DNA, the CDR3 is TGTGCCAGCAGCCCCAGGACTAGCGGGCCGGAAGAGACCCAGTACTTC. Its protein product is CASSPRTSGPEETQYF.